The 9 T cell receptor beta chains below come from one sample, sequenced in a study of shared clonotypes between healthy human individuals. Profiled with immunoSEQ multiplex PCR; TCRdb holds only in-frame clones, not every one. The sample has roughly 2,500,000 clones; approximately 93% are singletons. Material for sequencing was naive CD4+ T cells from PBMCs. Indicated subset: CD45RA+ positively selected. The receptors were sampled from a man younger than 35 in good health. Some clones in this sample may be carry-over from other donors' samples.

V usage is TRBV10-3 and J usage is TRBJ2-1, with 14 bases fitting TRBD2. Germline V gene sequence: CDR1 ENHRY, CDR2 SYGVKD. J lost 7 bases, V lost 6 bases, and 8 bases had no gene match. The CDR3 covers 16 residues. The CDR3 here is CAIRRTSGRNGNEQFF. The CDR3 DNA sequence: TGTGCCATCAGAAGGACTAGCGGGAGGAATGGTAATGAGCAGTTCTTC.

The V call is TRBV6-1, the J call TRBJ1-3; D gene ambiguous. The CDR3 runs to 12 residues. Germline CDR1 is MNHNS and CDR2 is SASEGT. Trimming stripped 8 bases from V and 4 bases from J, with 9 bases between. The CDR3 spells CASDIRGNTIYF. The CDR3 bases are TGTGCCAGCGATATCAGGGGAAACACCATATATTTT.

Of note for this clone: In the same sample, other DNA sequences code for this CDR3. The rearrangement joins TRBV28 to TRBJ2-7; D unresolved. The V gene's germline CDR1 is MDHEN and CDR2 SYDVKM. CDR3 length equals 12 residues. The V and J ends lost 1 base and 1 base respectively, with 2 bases between them. In DNA, the CDR3 is TGTGCCAGCAGTTTATCATCCTACGAGCAGTACTTC. Translation: CASSLSSYEQYF. Full variable domain (rest looked up from reference TRBV28 and TRBJ2-7): DVKVTQSSRYLVKRTGEKVFLECVQDMDHENMFWYRQDPGLGLRLIYFSYDVKMKEKGDIPEGYSVSREKKERFSLILESASTNQTSMYLCASSLSSYEQYFGPGTRLTVT.

The chain joins TRBV28 to TRBJ2-5; 7 positions agree with TRBD2. The CDR3 is made up of 13 amino acids. V shed 8 bases, J shed 0 bases, and the junction held 3 bases outside the gene matches. Per germline, CDR1 MDHEN and CDR2 SYDVKM. Here the CDR3 reads CASLAGDQETQYF. The CDR3 DNA reads TGTGCCAGCCTTGCGGGGGACCAAGAGACCCAGTACTTC.

The chain joins TRBV5-6 to TRBJ1-2; D perhaps matches TRBD1 (5 bases). Germline assignment: CDR1 SGHDT and CDR2 YYEEEE. V shed 0 bases and J shed 2 bases, with 11 bases lying between them. The CDR3 extends over 15 amino acids. CDR3 residues: CASSLGQPMNYGYTF. The CDR3 DNA sequence: TGTGCCAGCAGCTTGGGACAGCCGATGAACTATGGCTACACCTTC.

The V and J genes are TRBV18 and TRBJ2-2, with 7 bases that match TRBD2. V trimming: 6 bases; J trimming: 8 bases; junction bases outside the gene matches: 9. CDR3 length equals 14 residues. CDR1 and CDR2 from the germline V gene are KGHSH and LQKENI. This CDR3 is CASSPGRAAGELFF. Written as DNA, the CDR3 is TGTGCCAGCTCGCCAGGGAGGGCCGCTGGGGAGCTGTTTTTT.

This clone has only one observation. Other DNA sequences in the sample encode the same CDR3. J is TRBJ1-5 and V is TRBV6-5; D unresolved. V gave up 0 bases and J gave up 7 bases, with 7 bases separating them. The germline V gene has CDR1 MNHEY and CDR2 SVGAGI. The CDR3 loop spans 13 amino acids. The CDR3 region is CASSYSRGQPQHF. The CDR3 DNA is TGTGCCAGCAGTTACTCGCGCGGACAGCCCCAGCATTTT.

The CDR3 protein is CASSSGPPYGYTF. The CDR3 DNA follows: TGTGCCAGCAGCTCCGGGCCCCCCTATGGCTACACCTTC. This chain joins TRBV28 and TRBJ1-2; D is unclear. In germline, CDR1 is MDHEN, CDR2 SYDVKM. Trimming removed 6 bases at V and 4 bases at J, with 12 bases between. The CDR3 is 13 amino acids.

The chain has TRBV6-6 and TRBJ2-1, with unresolved D. Between the trimmed V and J ends, which lost 6 bases and 5 bases, there was a span of 8 bases. The CDR3 runs to 12 residues. From germline, CDR1 is MNHNY and CDR2 SVGAGI (reference sequence). The CDR3 DNA is TGTGCCAGCAGCCCGGCCAACAATGAGCAGTTCTTC. Translated: CASSPANNEQFF.